The clone carrying this T cell receptor beta chain was picked up many times. CDR1 and CDR2 (germline): MNHNY, SVGAGI (reference sequence). This CDR3 comprises 14 residues. V lost 6 bases and J lost 1, with 12 bases in between. These data are taken from a study of spatial heterogeneity in lung cancer. Study as a whole: Detection of beta-chain sequences consistently exceeded that of alpha-chain sequences.

Using its own MiXCR run on the 5' RACE reads, TCRdb lists one record per CDR3 protein. In the table there are some 13,000 distinct CDR3 sequences, about 4% of which are singletons. Indicated time point: sample taken at primary tumor resection. Samples came from some 71 TRACERx patients with untreated early-stage lung cancer. Unsorted tumor, nontumor lung tissue or cryopreserved PBMC supplied the whole RNA. The source was PBMCs, collected at surgery. V usage is TRBV6-6 and J usage is TRBJ1-2; possible D gene TRBD1, 6 bases. This TCR was sampled from a male donor with early-stage non-small cell lung cancer. CDR3 region: CASSSTGINYGYTF. The CDR3 coding sequence is TGTGCCAGCAGCTCTACAGGGATTAACTATGGCTACACCTTC.